Listed below are T cell receptor beta chains from one sample, sequenced in a study of technical replicates of blood from four donors. Clones were sequenced by immunoSEQ multiplex PCR, and TCRdb holds only the in-frame ones, with some missing. The sample has fewer than 90,000 clones; over 75% are singletons. The sequencing sample was made of T cells isolated from PBMCs. The receptors stem from a human donor in good health. Each CDR3 is given with its conserved first and last residue. A D gene is named only where the DNA matches it firmly. The size of a clone is reported for some rows only, either as once, few or many, or as a class for expanded clones.

V gene,D gene,clone size,J gene,CDR3 protein,CDR3 DNA
TRBV5-6,.,.,TRBJ1-3,CASSWGVGAGNTIYF,TGTGCCAGCAGCTGGGGGGTTGGAGCTGGAAACACCATATATTTT
TRBV6-4,TRBD2,once,TRBJ2-2,CASGTSDTGELFF,TGTGCCAGCGGGACTAGCGACACCGGGGAGCTGTTTTTT
TRBV6-5,.,.,TRBJ2-7,CASRGPGTGGQEQYF,TGTGCCAGCCGTGGACCCGGGACGGGGGGACAAGAGCAGTACTTC
TRBV6-5,.,.,TRBJ2-6,CASSVLSGANVLTF,TGTGCCAGCAGTGTTCTCTCTGGGGCCAACGTCCTGACTTTC
TRBV5-1,TRBD1,.,TRBJ2-3,CASSLGQGPSTDTQYF,TGCGCCAGCAGCTTGGGACAGGGACCTAGCACAGATACGCAGTATTTT
TRBV25-1,TRBD1,.,TRBJ1-1,CASSRGDRELRSEAFF,TGTGCCAGCAGTAGGGGGGACAGGGAACTACGGAGTGAAGCTTTCTTT
TRBV29-1,.,.,TRBJ1-1,CSTKHMNTEAFF,TGCAGCACCAAACACATGAACACTGAAGCTTTCTTT
TRBV10-3,TRBD1,.,TRBJ1-1,CAISGQGASTAFF,TGTGCCATCAGCGGACAGGGGGCCTCCACGGCTTTCTTT
TRBV11-2,.,.,TRBJ1-3,CASSFSGIYSGNTIYF,TGTGCCAGCAGCTTTTCCGGGATCTACTCTGGAAACACCATATATTTT
TRBV27,TRBD2,.,TRBJ2-7,CASSRTSGNYEQYF,TGTGCCAGCAGCAGGACTAGCGGAAACTACGAGCAGTACTTC
TRBV6-4,.,.,TRBJ1-1,CASSRTENTEAFF,TGTGCCAGCAGTAGGACAGAGAACACTGAAGCTTTCTTT
TRBV7-9,TRBD2,.,TRBJ2-3,CASSPGTSKLTDTQYF,TGTGCCAGCAGCCCCGGGACTAGCAAACTGACAGATACGCAGTATTTT
TRBV6-5,.,.,TRBJ1-1,CASRPRANVNTEAFF,TGTGCCAGCAGGCCCCGAGCAAATGTGAACACTGAAGCTTTCTTT
TRBV9,TRBD2,.,TRBJ2-5,CASSAGLVGETQYF,TGTGCCAGCAGCGCCGGACTAGTTGGCGAGACCCAGTACTTC
TRBV5-6,.,.,TRBJ1-6,CASSFRTTSNSPLHF,TGTGCCAGCAGCTTCCGAACTACCTCTAATTCACCCCTCCACTTT
TRBV11-3,TRBD2,.,TRBJ2-7,CASSLERGGSGPSYEQYF,TGTGCCAGCAGCTTAGAAAGGGGAGGTAGCGGGCCTTCCTACGAGCAGTACTTC
TRBV10-1,.,.,TRBJ2-1,CASSGFGGVSYNEQFF,TGCGCCAGCAGTGGGTTCGGCGGGGTCTCCTACAATGAGCAGTTCTTC
TRBV18,TRBD1,.,TRBJ2-7,CASSQGQGVTYEQYF,TGTGCCAGCTCACAGGGACAGGGTGTGACGTACGAGCAGTACTTC
TRBV9,.,.,TRBJ2-2,CASSVEGGSPDTGELFF,TGTGCCAGCAGCGTAGAAGGAGGGTCCCCCGACACCGGGGAGCTGTTTTTT
TRBV6-5,.,.,TRBJ2-7,CASSYRHLGGEQYF,TGTGCCAGCAGTTACAGACACCTGGGGGGAGAGCAGTACTTC
TRBV27,TRBD1,.,TRBJ2-5,CASSWGDRAIGETQYF,TGTGCCAGCAGTTGGGGTGACAGGGCTATCGGGGAGACCCAGTACTTC
TRBV5-1,.,.,TRBJ2-3,CASSFLSTLADTQYF,TGCGCCAGCAGCTTTCTAAGCACCCTGGCAGATACGCAGTATTTT
TRBV27,TRBD1,once,TRBJ2-3,CASSIDFKDRPEDTQYF,TGTGCCAGCAGCATAGACTTCAAGGACAGGCCCGAAGATACGCAGTATTTT
TRBV27,TRBD1,.,TRBJ2-7,CASARGRYEQYF,TGTGCCAGCGCTAGGGGGCGCTACGAGCAGTACTTC
TRBV9,.,.,TRBJ2-1,CASSVNRINEQFF,TGTGCCAGCAGCGTAAACAGGATCAATGAGCAGTTCTTC
TRBV6-5,.,.,TRBJ2-7,CASSYGSWQYF,TGTGCCAGCAGTTACGGGAGCTGGCAGTACTTC
TRBV4-2,.,.,TRBJ2-7,CASSQEPAVLYEQYF,TGTGCCAGCAGCCAAGAACCAGCGGTTCTCTACGAGCAGTACTTC
TRBV6-5,.,once,TRBJ2-7,CASSSPARQYF,TGTGCCAGCAGTTCCCCGGCTAGGCAGTACTTC
TRBV28,TRBD2,.,TRBJ2-3,CASSSKWVGREGSTDTQYF,TGTGCCAGCAGTTCCAAATGGGTGGGGAGGGAGGGCTCAACAGATACGCAGTATTTT
TRBV19,TRBD1,.,TRBJ1-5,CASSAGRKDKGANQPQHF,TGTGCCAGTAGTGCAGGACGGAAGGACAAGGGGGCAAATCAGCCCCAGCATTTT
TRBV6-1,TRBD2,.,TRBJ2-1,CASRWTSGISPEQFF,TGTGCCAGCAGATGGACTAGCGGGATCTCTCCTGAGCAGTTCTTC
TRBV5-1,.,.,TRBJ2-3,CASPFGGGSDTQYF,TGCGCCAGTCCCTTTGGGGGGGGCTCAGATACGCAGTATTTT
TRBV9,TRBD1,.,TRBJ2-7,CASSVAPWTGYEQYF,TGTGCCAGCAGCGTAGCCCCCTGGACAGGCTACGAGCAGTACTTC
TRBV11-3,.,.,TRBJ1-1,CASSLPGKNMNTEAFF,TGTGCCAGCAGCTTACCAGGGAAAAACATGAACACTGAAGCTTTCTTT
TRBV28,.,.,TRBJ1-5,CASSLFHERVNSNQPQHF,TGTGCCAGCAGTTTATTTCACGAGAGGGTAAATAGCAATCAGCCCCAGCATTTT
TRBV29-1,.,.,TRBJ1-5,CSVRPTVNQPQHF,TGCAGCGTCCGGCCGACTGTGAATCAGCCCCAGCATTTT
TRBV4-2,TRBD2,.,TRBJ2-1,CASSQELAGGLSAYNEQFF,TGTGCCAGCAGCCAAGAACTAGCGGGAGGGCTGTCCGCCTACAATGAGCAGTTCTTC
TRBV5-1,.,.,TRBJ2-1,CASSLVRRDEQFF,TGCGCCAGCAGCTTGGTGAGAAGAGATGAGCAGTTCTTC
TRBV9,.,.,TRBJ1-1,CASSVGVGTEAFF,TGTGCCAGCAGCGTAGGAGTCGGGACTGAAGCTTTCTTT
TRBV27,TRBD1,.,TRBJ2-6,CASSLDRGSSGANVLTF,TGTGCCAGCAGTTTAGACAGGGGATCATCTGGGGCCAACGTCCTGACTTTC
TRBV11-3,.,.,TRBJ2-2,CASSEQGTANTGELFF,TGTGCCAGCAGCGAGCAAGGGACTGCGAACACCGGGGAGCTGTTTTTT
TRBV27,.,.,TRBJ1-1,CASSPTDLMNTEAFF,TGTGCCAGCAGTCCTACAGATCTCATGAACACTGAAGCTTTCTTT
TRBV7-8,.,.,TRBJ1-1,CASSSTGNTEAFF,TGTGCCAGCAGCTCCACAGGGAACACTGAAGCTTTCTTT
TRBV6-1,.,.,TRBJ2-1,CASSEVSVYNEQFF,TGTGCCAGCAGTGAAGTCTCCGTCTACAATGAGCAGTTCTTC
TRBV18,TRBD1,once,TRBJ2-1,CASSPQTGKGEQFF,TGTGCCAGCTCACCTCAGACAGGGAAAGGTGAGCAGTTCTTC
TRBV6-5,TRBD1,.,TRBJ1-1,CASSAGGGFNTEAFF,TGTGCCAGCAGTGCAGGGGGCGGGTTCAACACTGAAGCTTTCTTT
TRBV7-2,.,.,TRBJ1-4,CASSLGPGANEKLFF,TGTGCCAGCAGCTTAGGCCCGGGTGCTAATGAAAAACTGTTTTTT